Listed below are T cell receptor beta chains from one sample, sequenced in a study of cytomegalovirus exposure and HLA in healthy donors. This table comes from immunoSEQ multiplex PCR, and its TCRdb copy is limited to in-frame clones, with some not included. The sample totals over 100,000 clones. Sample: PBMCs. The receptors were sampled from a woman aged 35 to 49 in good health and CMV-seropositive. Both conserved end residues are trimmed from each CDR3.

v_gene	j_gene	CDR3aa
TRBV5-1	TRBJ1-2	ASSLATGQDGYT
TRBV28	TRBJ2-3	ASSLGEREWTDTQY
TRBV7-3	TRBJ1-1	ASSLGTATEAF
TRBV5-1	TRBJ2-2	ASSLQGSNTGELF
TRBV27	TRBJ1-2	ASSFIPHYGYT
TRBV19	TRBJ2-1	ASSIALAGINEQF
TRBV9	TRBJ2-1	ASMASGSIGEQF
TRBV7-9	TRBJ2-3	ASSHGLSTDTQY
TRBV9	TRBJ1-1	ASSAVNTEAF
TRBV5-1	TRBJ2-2	ASSLVLAGGGGELF
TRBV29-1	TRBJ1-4	SVRRQGQSELF
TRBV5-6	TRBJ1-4	ASSLRTGRYEKLF
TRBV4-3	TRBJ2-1	ASSQGGRPSYNEQF
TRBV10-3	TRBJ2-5	AIARGREGETQY
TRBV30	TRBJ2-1	AWSLGLAGGHAWDNEQF
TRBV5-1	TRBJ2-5	ASSRDFLETQY
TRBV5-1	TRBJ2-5	ASSSGQGAGETQY
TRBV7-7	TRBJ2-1	ASSLSTTSEQF
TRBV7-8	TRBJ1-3	ASSLGAGVPVIY
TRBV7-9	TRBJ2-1	ASSLEGAQGTEQF
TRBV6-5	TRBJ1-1	ASSYSAGFSNTEAF
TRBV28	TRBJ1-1	ASRETGGIEAF
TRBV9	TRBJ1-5	ASSVGGTYLQPSKRVNQPQH
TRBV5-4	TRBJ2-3	ASSRKGTGGIGTDTQY
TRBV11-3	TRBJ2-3	ASSPDSGSTTDTQY
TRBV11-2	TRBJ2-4	ASTSGLAKNIQY
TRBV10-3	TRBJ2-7	AISSTPYEQY
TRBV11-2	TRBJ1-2	ASSPGGTNYGYT
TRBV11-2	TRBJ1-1	ASSVQGAGTEAF